This TCR beta chain is drawn from a study of T cells in Graves' hyperthyroidism and ophthalmopathy. The source of the PBMCs was approximately 9.5 ml of fresh peripheral blood. Researchers took RNA transcripts and amplified the TCR beta CDR3 regions from them. The primer set for the first-round RT-PCR of the TCR CDR3 was HTBI. TCRdb re-called the multiplex PCR reads with MiXCR, one entry per CDR3 protein. The sample holds fewer than 550,000 distinct CDR3 sequences, approximately 15% seen once. Trimming stripped 6 bases from V and 9 bases from J, with 19 bases between. Germline V lookup: CDR1 SGHRS, CDR2 YFSETQ. The CDR3 spans 14 residues.

The sequencing input was blood. The receptor's source is a young woman with Graves' hyperthyroidism. The J gene is TRBJ2-1, the V gene TRBV5-1; the D gene is possibly TRBD2 (6 bases). The CDR3 sequence: CASTSISGGTEQFF. CDR3 nucleotides: TGCGCCAGCACCTCCATCTCGGGCGGGACTGAGCAGTTCTTC.